This T cell receptor beta chain is drawn from a study of identifying expanded T cells in peripheral blood. The CDR3 runs 14 residues. From germline, CDR1 is LGHNA and CDR2 YSLEER. V was trimmed by 1 base and J by 4 bases, leaving 10 bases between them. Clones were sequenced by immunoSEQ multiplex PCR, and TCRdb holds only the in-frame ones, with some missing. The data hold about 85,000 clones, with around 89% observed a single time. The gene calls are TRBV4-3 and TRBJ2-5; maybe TRBD2 (5 bases). Material for sequencing was blood. The source is a person aged 18-69 years in good health. The CDR3 DNA sequence: TGCGCCAGCAGCCAAGGGCTGGCGGGAGAGACCCAGTACTTC. It yields the protein CASSQGLAGETQYF.